Listed below are T cell receptor beta chains from one sample, sequenced in a study of response to subunit inactivated influenza vaccine. TCRdb reprocessed the RT-PCR reads with MiXCR, giving one entry per CDR3 protein. The table has approximately 490,000 distinct CDR3 sequences, around 7.9% seen once. Material: PBMCs from blood, obtained less than 30 months after vaccination. All receptors come from a man between 50 and 69 years old who received an inactivated influenza vaccine. CDR3s include the opening cysteine and the closing phenylalanine or tryptophan. The order of the fields is V gene, J gene, CDR3 protein.

>TRBV7-3|TRBJ2-7
CASTGFRDSYEQYF
>TRBV7-9|TRBJ1-1
CASTLAREAFF
>TRBV20-1|TRBJ2-5
CSARDDSQRETQYF
>TRBV3-1|TRBJ2-5
CASSTTRQAYQETQYF
>TRBV28|TRBJ2-1
CASSIQRARALNEQFF
>TRBV12-3/TRBV12-4|TRBJ1-6
CASSTYEDSPLHF
>TRBV5-1|TRBJ2-1
CASSPRDGRAYNEQFF
>TRBV3-1|TRBJ1-3
CASSPLAGLSGNTIYF
>TRBV6-1|TRBJ1-6
CASSEDRGFSSYNSPLHF
>TRBV20-1|TRBJ2-7
CSAEWASGGNYEQYF
>TRBV9|TRBJ2-1
CASSGGKEGRLEQFF
>TRBV2|TRBJ2-1
CASSWTSSSYNEQFF
>TRBV27|TRBJ1-2
CASSFSGGEYGYTF
>TRBV20-1|TRBJ1-2
CSASDLGYTF
>TRBV11-3|TRBJ2-1
CASSRGGRSYNEQFF
>TRBV28|TRBJ2-3
CALRGRDTDTQYF
>TRBV7-9|TRBJ1-1
CASSLAGQGARAEAFF